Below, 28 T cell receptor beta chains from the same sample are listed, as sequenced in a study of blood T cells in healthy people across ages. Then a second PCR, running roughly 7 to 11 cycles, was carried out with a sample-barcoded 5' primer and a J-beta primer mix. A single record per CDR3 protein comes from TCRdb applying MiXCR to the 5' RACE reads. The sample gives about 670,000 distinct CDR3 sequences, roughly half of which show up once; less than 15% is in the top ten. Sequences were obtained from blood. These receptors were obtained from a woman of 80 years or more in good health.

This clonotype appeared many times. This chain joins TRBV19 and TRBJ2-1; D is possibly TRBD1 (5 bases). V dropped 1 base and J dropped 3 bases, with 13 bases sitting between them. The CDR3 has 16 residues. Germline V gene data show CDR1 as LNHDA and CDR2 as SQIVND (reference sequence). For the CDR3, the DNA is TGTGCCAGTAGTATAGGCACTGCGCAGGGCTACAATGAGCAGTTCTTC. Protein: CASSIGTAQGYNEQFF. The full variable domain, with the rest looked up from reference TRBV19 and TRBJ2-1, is DGGITQSPKYLFRKEGQNVTLSCEQNLNHDAMYWYRQDPGQGLRLIYYSQIVNDFQKGDIAEGYSVSREKKESFPLTVTSAQKNPTAFYLCASSIGTAQGYNEQFFGPGTRLTVL.

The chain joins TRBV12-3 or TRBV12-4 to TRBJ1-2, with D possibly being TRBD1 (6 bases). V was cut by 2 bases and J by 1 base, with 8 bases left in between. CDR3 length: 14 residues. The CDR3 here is CASSLKGGNYGYTF. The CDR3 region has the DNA TGTGCCAGCAGTTTAAAAGGGGGTAACTATGGCTACACCTTC.

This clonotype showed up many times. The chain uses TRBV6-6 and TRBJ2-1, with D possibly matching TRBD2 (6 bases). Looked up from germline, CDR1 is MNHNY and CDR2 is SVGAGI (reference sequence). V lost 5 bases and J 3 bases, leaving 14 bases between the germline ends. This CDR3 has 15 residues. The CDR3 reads CASSPWEDDYNEQFF. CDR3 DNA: TGTGCCAGCAGTCCCTGGGAGGACGACTACAATGAGCAGTTCTTC.

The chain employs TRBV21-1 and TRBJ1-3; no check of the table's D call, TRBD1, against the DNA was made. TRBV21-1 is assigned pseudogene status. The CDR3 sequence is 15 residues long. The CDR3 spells CASSPDGDSGNTIYF. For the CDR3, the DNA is TGTGCCAGCAGCCCGGACGGGGACTCTGGAAACACCATATATTTT.

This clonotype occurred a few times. CDR3 in amino acids: CATSRDLGDYTGELFF. The CDR3 DNA reads TGTGCCACCAGCAGAGATTTGGGGGATTACACCGGGGAGCTGTTTTTT. V gene TRBV15 combines with J gene TRBJ2-2; D may match TRBD1 or TRBD2 (5 bases each). Germline lookup yields CDR1 LNHNV and CDR2 YYDKDF (reference sequence). The CDR3 is 16 amino acids. The V end lost 0 bases, the J end lost 3 bases, and 11 bases lay between the germline ends.

CDR3 bases: TGCAGTGCTAGCATTGGGCAGACGTACCAAGAGACCCAGTACTTC. Encoded protein: CSASIGQTYQETQYF. The chain couples TRBV20-1 to TRBJ2-7, with D unclear. Near its end, the DNA agrees better with TRBJ2-5, so the J call may be wrong. This CDR3 region has 15 residues. The V gene's germline CDR1 is DFQATT and CDR2 SNEGSKA (reference sequence).

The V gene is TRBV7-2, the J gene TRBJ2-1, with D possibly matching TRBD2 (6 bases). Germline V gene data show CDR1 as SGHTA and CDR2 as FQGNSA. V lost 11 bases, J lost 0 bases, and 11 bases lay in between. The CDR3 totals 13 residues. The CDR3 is CAQAGSSYNEQFF. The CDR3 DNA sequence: TGTGCCCAGGCGGGGTCCTCCTACAATGAGCAGTTCTTC.

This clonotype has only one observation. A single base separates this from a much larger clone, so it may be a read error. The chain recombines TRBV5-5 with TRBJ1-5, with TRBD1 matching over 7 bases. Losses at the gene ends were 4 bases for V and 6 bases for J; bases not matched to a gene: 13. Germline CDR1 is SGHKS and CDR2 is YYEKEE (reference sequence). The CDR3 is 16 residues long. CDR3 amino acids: CASSPGAGQSSQPQHF. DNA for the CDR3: TGTGCCAGCAGCCCTGGCGCGGGACAGAGTTCTCAGCCCCAGCATTTT.

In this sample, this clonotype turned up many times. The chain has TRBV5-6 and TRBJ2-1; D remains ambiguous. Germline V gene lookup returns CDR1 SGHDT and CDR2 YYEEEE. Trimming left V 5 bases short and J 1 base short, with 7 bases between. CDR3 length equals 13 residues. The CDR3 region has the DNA TGTGCCAGCAGTTTGCCTTCCTACAATGAGCAGTTCTTC. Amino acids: CASSLPSYNEQFF.

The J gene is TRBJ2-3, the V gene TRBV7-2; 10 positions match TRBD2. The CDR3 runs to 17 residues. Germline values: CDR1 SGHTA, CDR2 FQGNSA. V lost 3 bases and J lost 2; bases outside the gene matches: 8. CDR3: CASSFQGLAPSTDTQYF. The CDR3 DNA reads TGTGCCAGCAGCTTCCAGGGACTAGCGCCATCCACAGATACGCAGTATTTT.

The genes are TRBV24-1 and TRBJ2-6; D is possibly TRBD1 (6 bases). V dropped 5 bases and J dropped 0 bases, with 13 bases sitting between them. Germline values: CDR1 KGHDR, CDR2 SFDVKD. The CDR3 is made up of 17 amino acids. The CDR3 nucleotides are TGTGCCACCAGTGCACAGGGTGGTTACTCTGGGGCCAACGTCCTGACTTTC. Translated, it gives CATSAQGGYSGANVLTF.

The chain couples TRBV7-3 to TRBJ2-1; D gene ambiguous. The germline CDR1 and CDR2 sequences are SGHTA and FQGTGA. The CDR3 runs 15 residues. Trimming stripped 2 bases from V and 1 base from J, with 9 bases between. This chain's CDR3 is CASSLQAGSYNEQFF. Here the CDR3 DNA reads TGTGCCAGCAGCTTACAGGCCGGTTCCTACAATGAGCAGTTCTTC.

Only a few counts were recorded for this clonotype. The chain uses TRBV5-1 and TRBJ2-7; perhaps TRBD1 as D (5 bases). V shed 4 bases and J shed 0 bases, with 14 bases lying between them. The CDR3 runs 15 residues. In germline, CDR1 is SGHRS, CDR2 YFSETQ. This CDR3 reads CASSHGQGSSYEQYF. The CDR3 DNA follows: TGCGCCAGCAGCCACGGGCAGGGAAGCTCCTACGAGCAGTACTTC.

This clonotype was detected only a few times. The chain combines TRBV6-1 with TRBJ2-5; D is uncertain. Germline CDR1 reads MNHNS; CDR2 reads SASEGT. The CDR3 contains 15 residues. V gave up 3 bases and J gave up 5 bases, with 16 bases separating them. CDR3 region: CASSEPPDTAETQYF. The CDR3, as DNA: TGTGCCAGCAGTGAGCCCCCCGACACAGCGGAGACCCAGTACTTC.

The CDR3 loop is CASSVSGGAFYEQYF. CDR3 coding DNA: TGTGCCAGCAGTGTAAGCGGGGGGGCGTTCTACGAGCAGTACTTC. The chain uses TRBV27 and TRBJ2-7; 10 bases match TRBD2. V lost 5 bases, J lost 3 bases, and 7 bases stayed unmatched. CDR1 and CDR2 (germline): MNHEY, SMNVEV (reference sequence). This CDR3 has 15 amino acids.

The CDR3: CASSPDLFNEQFF. CDR3 DNA sequence: TGTGCCAGCAGTCCCGACTTATTCAATGAGCAGTTCTTC. The chain recombines TRBV2 with TRBJ2-1; D uncertain. This CDR3 has 13 amino acids. The V gene's germline CDR1 is SNHLY and CDR2 FYNNEI. The germline V and J ends were trimmed by 5 bases and 6 bases, with 11 bases remaining between them.

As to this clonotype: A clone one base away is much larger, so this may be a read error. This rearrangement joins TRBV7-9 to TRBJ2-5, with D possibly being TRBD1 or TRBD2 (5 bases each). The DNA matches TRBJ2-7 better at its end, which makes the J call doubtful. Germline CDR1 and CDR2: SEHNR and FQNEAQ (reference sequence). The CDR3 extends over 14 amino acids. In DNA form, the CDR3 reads TGTGCCAGCAGCCTCAGGGAGCACTCCTCCGAGCAGTACTTC. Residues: CASSLREHSSEQYF.

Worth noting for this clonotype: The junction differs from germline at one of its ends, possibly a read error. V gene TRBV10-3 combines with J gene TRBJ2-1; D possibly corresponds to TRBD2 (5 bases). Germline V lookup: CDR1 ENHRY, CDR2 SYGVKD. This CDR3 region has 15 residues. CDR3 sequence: CVIGSMEAAYNEQFF. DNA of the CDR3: TGTGTCATCGGATCGATGGAAGCGGCCTACAATGAGCAGTTCTTC.

CDR3 sequence reads: CAISERSAMSANYGYTF. Written as DNA, the CDR3 is TGTGCCATCAGTGAACGTTCCGCGATGTCAGCTAACTATGGCTACACCTTC. V and J are TRBV10-3 and TRBJ1-2; D is ambiguous. V lost 3 bases, J lost 0 bases, and 17 bases lay in between. CDR3 length: 17 amino acids. Germline loops: CDR1 ENHRY, CDR2 SYGVKD.

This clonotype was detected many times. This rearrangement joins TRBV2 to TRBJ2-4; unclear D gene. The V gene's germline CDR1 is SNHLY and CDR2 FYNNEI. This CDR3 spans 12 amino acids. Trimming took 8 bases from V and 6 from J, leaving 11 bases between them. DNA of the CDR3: TGTGCCAGCGGATCGGACGGAAACATTCAGTACTTC. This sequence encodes CASGSDGNIQYF.

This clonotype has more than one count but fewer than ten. The CDR3 nucleotides are TGCAGTGCTCAGGAGTCAGACCAAGCTTTCTTT. Translating gives CSAQESDQAFF. The chain links TRBV20-1 to TRBJ1-1; D is uncertain. Germline lookup yields CDR1 DFQATT and CDR2 SNEGSKA (reference sequence). The ends were cut back, 5 bases at V and 9 bases at J, with 13 bases in the middle. This CDR3 comprises 11 residues.

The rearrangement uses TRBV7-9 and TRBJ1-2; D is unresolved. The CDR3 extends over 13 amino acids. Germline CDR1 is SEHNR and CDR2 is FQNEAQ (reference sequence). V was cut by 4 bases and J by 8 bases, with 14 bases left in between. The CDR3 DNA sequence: TGTGCCAGCAGCTGGGAGGAACTAAGGGGCTACACCTTC. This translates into CASSWEELRGYTF.

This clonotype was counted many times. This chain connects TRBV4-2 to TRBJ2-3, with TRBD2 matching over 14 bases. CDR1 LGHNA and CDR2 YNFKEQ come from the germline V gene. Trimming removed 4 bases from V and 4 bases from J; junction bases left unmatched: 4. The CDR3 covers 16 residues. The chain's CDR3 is CASSLTTSGGADTQYF. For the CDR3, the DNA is TGTGCCAGCAGCCTGACGACTAGCGGGGGGGCAGATACGCAGTATTTT.

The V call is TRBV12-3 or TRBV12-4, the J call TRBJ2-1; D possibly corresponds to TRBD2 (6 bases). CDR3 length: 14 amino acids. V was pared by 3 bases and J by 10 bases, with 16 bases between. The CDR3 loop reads CASSFGGGNYEQFF. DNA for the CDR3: TGTGCCAGCAGTTTCGGTGGAGGGAACTACGAGCAGTTCTTC.

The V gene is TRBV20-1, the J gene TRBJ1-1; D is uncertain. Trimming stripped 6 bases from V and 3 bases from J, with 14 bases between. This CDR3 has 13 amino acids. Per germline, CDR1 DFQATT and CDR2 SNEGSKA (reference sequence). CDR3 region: CSAGQIPDTEAFF. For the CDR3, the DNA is TGCAGTGCAGGTCAAATCCCCGACACTGAAGCTTTCTTT.

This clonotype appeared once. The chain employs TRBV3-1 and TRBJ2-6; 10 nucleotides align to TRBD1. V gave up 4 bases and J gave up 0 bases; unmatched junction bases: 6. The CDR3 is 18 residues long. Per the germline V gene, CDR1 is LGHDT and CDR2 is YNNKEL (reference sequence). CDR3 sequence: CASSRRDRGSSGANVLTF. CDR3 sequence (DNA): TGTGCCAGCAGCCGCCGGGACAGGGGTAGCTCTGGGGCCAACGTCCTGACTTTC.

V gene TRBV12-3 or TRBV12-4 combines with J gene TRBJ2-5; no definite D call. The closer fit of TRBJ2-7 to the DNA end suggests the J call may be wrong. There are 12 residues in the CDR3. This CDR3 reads CASSYTEYEQYF. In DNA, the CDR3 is TGTGCCAGCAGTTATACAGAATACGAGCAGTACTTC.

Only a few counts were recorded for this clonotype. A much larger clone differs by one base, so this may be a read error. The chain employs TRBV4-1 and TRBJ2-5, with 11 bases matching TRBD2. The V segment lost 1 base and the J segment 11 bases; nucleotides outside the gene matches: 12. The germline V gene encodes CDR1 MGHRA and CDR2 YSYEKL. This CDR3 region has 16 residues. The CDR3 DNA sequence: TGCGCCAGCAGCCAAGTTGAGACTAGCGGGAAATGGGAGCAGTACTTC. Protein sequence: CASSQVETSGKWEQYF.